This TCR beta chain was found in a study of blood T cell repertoires in COVID-19. About the study: Sample material is recorded as cDNA or gDNA derived from T cells, B-cell-depleted T cells, or PBMCs.

The germline V gene encodes CDR1 SQVTM and CDR2 ANQGSEA. Trimming removed 3 bases from V and 8 bases from J; junction bases left unmatched: 1. The CDR3 runs 11 residues. Methods used by the authors: How many nucleated cells were present was estimated from reference gene primer amplification. Using immunoSEQ multiplex PCR, the repertoire was profiled, and TCRdb retains in-frame clones only, with some absent. The DNA was the basis for D and trimming; V, J and clone size are from that table. The sample holds about 81,000 clones; approximately 78% are singletons and the top ten take less than 8.5%. This chain connects TRBV29-1 to TRBJ1-3; 7 bases match TRBD1. Source material: peripheral blood. The receptor comes from a human donor in a cohort sampled during active COVID-19. The CDR3 spells CSVDRGDTIYF. The CDR3 DNA reads as TGCAGCGTTGACAGGGGGGACACCATATATTTT.